The present entry profiles one T cell receptor (beta chain) with its context. Antigen unknown. Researchers ran immunoSEQ v3.0 at survey level. Clones were read by immunoSEQ multiplex PCR, and TCRdb kept only the in-frame ones, dropping some. This table has around 13,000 clones, about 77% appearing once. The data originate from a study of long-term antiretroviral therapy in people with HIV. CDR3 length equals 13 residues. V lost 4 bases and J 5 bases, leaving 10 bases between the germline ends. Germline-derived CDR1 and CDR2 are MNHNY and SVGAGI (reference sequence). Whole-study findings and limits: Once patients were on ART, diversity went higher but still fell short of transplant donor controls.

The source of this sequence is a man aged 40-50 years with HIV. This chain connects TRBV6-6 to TRBJ2-3, with D maybe TRBD2 (5 bases). Sequencing used unsorted PBMCs, obtained 3.1 years after starting antiretroviral therapy. CDR3 region: CASSSRLLDTQYF. DNA for the CDR3: TGTGCCAGCAGTTCCCGACTACTAGATACGCAGTATTTT.